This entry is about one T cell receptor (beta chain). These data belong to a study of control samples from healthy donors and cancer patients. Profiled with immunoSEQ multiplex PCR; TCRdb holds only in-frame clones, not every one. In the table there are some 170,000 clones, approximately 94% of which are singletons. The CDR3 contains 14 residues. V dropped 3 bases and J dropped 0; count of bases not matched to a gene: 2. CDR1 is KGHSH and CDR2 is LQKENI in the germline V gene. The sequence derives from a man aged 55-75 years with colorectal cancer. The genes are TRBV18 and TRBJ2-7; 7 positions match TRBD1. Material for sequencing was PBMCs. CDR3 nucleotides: TGTGCCAGCTCACCGGACAGGCACTCCTACGAGCAGTACTTC. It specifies CASSPDRHSYEQYF.